The 30 T cell receptor beta chains presented below share a single source sample, sequenced in a study of cytomegalovirus exposure and HLA in healthy donors. The PCR was carried out with 60 Vbeta primers and 13 Jbeta primers. Clones were sequenced by immunoSEQ multiplex PCR, and TCRdb holds only the in-frame ones, with some missing. The top ten hold 3.5% to 5% of the sample, which has 100,000 to 150,000 clones, 8% to 11% seen once. Sample: PBMCs. These receptors were obtained from a woman between 18 and 29 years old in good health and CMV-seropositive.

This clone was counted a few times. J is TRBJ2-1 and V is TRBV28, with 10 positions matching TRBD2. Germline assignment: CDR1 MDHEN and CDR2 SYDVKM. The CDR3 covers 14 residues. The CDR3 nucleotides are TGTGCTGTATGGACTAGCGGTGGGGACAATGAGCAGTTCTTC. It codes for CAVWTSGGDNEQFF.

This chain uses TRBV29-1 with TRBJ2-2; TRBD1 agrees at 7 bases. The germline V gene has CDR1 SQVTM and CDR2 ANQGSEA. V lost 3 bases and J lost 0; bases outside the gene matches: 4. There are 15 residues in the CDR3. The CDR3 sequence: CSVDFTGANTGELFF. As DNA, the CDR3 is TGCAGCGTTGATTTCACAGGGGCGAACACCGGGGAGCTGTTTTTT.

This clone has more than one count but fewer than ten. This sequence joins TRBV5-6 and TRBJ1-2, with D possibly TRBD1 on 6 matching bases. Between the trimmed V and J ends, which lost 2 bases and 2 bases, there was a span of 10 bases. CDR3 length: 14 residues. CDR1 and CDR2 from the germline V gene are SGHDT and YYEEEE. CDR3 amino acids: CASSFAGANYGYTF. CDR3 sequence (DNA): TGTGCCAGCAGCTTTGCAGGGGCAAACTATGGCTACACCTTC.

The V and J genes are TRBV30 and TRBJ2-5; 7 positions match TRBD2. Trimming cost V 5 bases and J 1 base; bases outside gene matches: 10. The germline gives CDR1 GTSNPN, CDR2 SVGIG (reference sequence). The CDR3 consists of 15 residues. As DNA, the CDR3 is TGTGCCTGGGACCCAAGCGGGGCTGTCCAAGAGACCCAGTACTTC. Its protein is CAWDPSGAVQETQYF.

This clone turned up a few times. The V and J genes are TRBV6-5 and TRBJ1-6; 7 bases map to TRBD1. The V gene's germline CDR1 is MNHEY and CDR2 SVGAGI. This CDR3 spans 15 amino acids. V dropped 6 bases and J dropped 9; count of bases not matched to a gene: 11. As DNA, the CDR3 is TGTGCCAGCAGCCTGTCCCGGACAGGTCTTTCACCCCTCCACTTT. It specifies CASSLSRTGLSPLHF.

The V and J genes are TRBV30 and TRBJ2-1, with 11 bases lining up with TRBD2. The V gene end was trimmed by 3 bases and the J gene end by 6 bases; junction bases not matched to a gene: 4. Germline-derived CDR1 and CDR2 are GTSNPN and SVGIG (reference sequence). The CDR3 runs to 14 residues. DNA of the CDR3: TGTGCCTGGAGAGGACTAGCGGGCCTCAATGAGCAGTTCTTC. Protein sequence: CAWRGLAGLNEQFF.

The chain employs TRBV5-4 and TRBJ2-7; D remains ambiguous. CDR3 length: 14 residues. V was trimmed by 0 bases and J by 5 bases, leaving 12 bases between them. In germline, CDR1 is SGHNT, CDR2 YYREEE (reference sequence). CDR3 DNA sequence: TGTGCCAGCAGCTTGGTGGCAGAGCGTGACGAGCAGTACTTC. Residues: CASSLVAERDEQYF. Drawing the rest from reference TRBV5-4 and TRBJ2-7, the complete variable domain is ETGVTQSPTHLIKTRGQQVTLRCSSQSGHNTVSWYQQALGQGPQFIFQYYREEENGRGNFPPRFSGLQFPNYSSELNVNALELDDSALYLCASSLVAERDEQYFGPGTRLTVT.

This rearrangement joins TRBV5-1 to TRBJ2-1; 12 bases line up with TRBD2. CDR3 length: 15 residues. Germline trimming cut 4 bases from V and 15 bases from J; bases unmatched to any gene: 14. CDR1 is SGHRS, CDR2 YFSETQ, per germline. The CDR3 protein is CASSPPTSGSAIPFF. CDR3 in DNA: TGCGCCAGCAGCCCTCCGACTAGCGGGAGCGCAATACCGTTCTTC.

This clone was seen only a few times. The J gene is TRBJ1-5, the V gene TRBV28; possible D gene TRBD1, 5 bases. Germline lookup yields CDR1 MDHEN and CDR2 SYDVKM. Trimming stripped 6 bases from V and 4 bases from J, with 16 bases between. This CDR3 has 15 amino acids. The CDR3 bases are TGTGCCAGCAGGGCGGGGCCAGCATGGAATCAGCCCCAGCATTTT. Translating it yields CASRAGPAWNQPQHF.

This clone was detected only a few times. This chain uses TRBV29-1 with TRBJ1-2; maybe TRBD1 (5 bases). V lost 4 bases and J lost 1, with 7 bases in between. This CDR3 contains 12 residues. CDR1 is SQVTM, CDR2 ANQGSEA, per germline. The CDR3 sequence is CSVGDSNYGYTF. Here the CDR3 DNA reads TGCAGCGTTGGTGACAGTAACTATGGCTACACCTTC.

The V call is TRBV5-1, the J call TRBJ2-5, with TRBD2 identical over 11 bases. After removal of 5 bases from V and 5 bases from J, the junction contained 14 bases not matched to a gene. CDR1 SGHRS and CDR2 YFSETQ come from the germline V gene. The CDR3 consists of 17 residues. The CDR3 nucleotides read TGCGCCAGCAGTCCCGTTCACCGACTAGCGGGATTGGAGACCCAGTACTTC. Translated: CASSPVHRLAGLETQYF.

The chain has TRBV15 and TRBJ2-1; 7 nucleotides align to TRBD2. The germline V gene encodes CDR1 LNHNV and CDR2 YYDKDF (reference sequence). The CDR3 is made up of 12 amino acids. Unmatched junction bases numbered 4, after V lost 5 bases and J lost 9 bases. CDR3 nucleotides: TGTGCCACCAGCTGGGAGGGTTCTGAGCAGTTCTTC. The encoded protein is CATSWEGSEQFF.

The rearrangement links TRBV11-2 to TRBJ2-7; TRBD1 matches at 7 bases. V shed 3 bases and J 2 bases; nucleotides not matched to a gene: 4. CDR3 length: 14 residues. The germline V gene encodes CDR1 SGHAT and CDR2 FQNNGV. CDR3 nucleotide sequence: TGTGCCAGCAGCTTGTGGGACAGCACCTACGAGCAGTACTTC. Protein: CASSLWDSTYEQYF.

This clone has more than one count but fewer than ten. The chain has TRBV29-1 and TRBJ2-1; D might be TRBD2 (6 bases). V was trimmed by 3 bases and J by 9 bases, leaving 12 bases between them. The V gene's germline CDR1 is SQVTM and CDR2 ANQGSEA. This CDR3 is built from 12 residues. The CDR3 nucleotides read TGCAGCGTTGAGACTAGTCGGAGTGAGCAGTTCTTC. This translates into CSVETSRSEQFF.

This clone was seen more than once but under ten times. The chain combines TRBV5-1 with TRBJ1-1, with a possible D match to TRBD1 (6 bases). The germline V gene has CDR1 SGHRS and CDR2 YFSETQ. Trimming cost V 5 bases and J 4 bases, with 18 bases left between them. CDR3 length: 15 residues. The CDR3 protein is CASRSGQAVGTEAFF. The CDR3, as DNA: TGCGCCAGCAGGTCGGGACAAGCGGTTGGCACTGAAGCTTTCTTT.

The chain carries TRBV6-6 and TRBJ1-1; maybe TRBD1 (6 bases). This CDR3 is 13 amino acids long. The V end was cut by 4 bases, the J end by 11 bases, with 17 bases between. Germline CDR1 MNHNY, CDR2 SVGAGI (reference sequence). In nucleotides, the CDR3 is TGTGCCAGCAGTTCCGGACAGCTAACTTCGGCTTTCTTT. Its translation: CASSSGQLTSAFF.

This clone was counted between two and nine times. The genes are TRBV4-2 and TRBJ2-7; 9 nucleotides line up with TRBD1. With 4 bases clipped from V and 3 bases from J, the junction kept 13 bases outside the gene matches. This CDR3 has 17 residues. Germline V CDR1 and CDR2: LGHNA, YNFKEQ. CDR3 in DNA: TGTGCCAGCAGCCCCTACCCTCCGGACAGGGGAGGCTACGAGCAGTACTTC. Residues: CASSPYPPDRGGYEQYF.

The chain is built from TRBV5-6 and TRBJ1-1, with TRBD1 matching over 7 bases. Losses at the gene ends were 4 bases for V and 1 base for J; bases not matched to a gene: 10. The CDR3 consists of 16 residues. Germline lookup yields CDR1 SGHDT and CDR2 YYEEEE. The CDR3 loop reads CASSPDRVFTNTEAFF. DNA for the CDR3: TGTGCCAGCAGCCCCGACAGGGTGTTTACGAACACTGAAGCTTTCTTT.

This clone was detected only a few times. The chain links TRBV29-1 to TRBJ2-2; D is possibly TRBD1 (5 bases). CDR3 length equals 21 residues. Trimming pared 5 bases from V and 4 bases from J, leaving 35 bases between. Germline CDR1 and CDR2: SQVTM and ANQGSEA. CDR3 sequence (DNA): TGCAGCGTTCTTTCTCCTAGATTACAGGTGTCCTCTTCCTACACCACCGGGGAGCTGTTTTTT. Translated: CSVLSPRLQVSSSYTTGELFF.

The V gene is TRBV6-5, the J gene TRBJ2-2; no clear D gene. Trimming shortened V by 6 bases and J by 6 bases, and 8 bases separated the two germline ends. There are 12 residues in the CDR3. Germline V CDR1 and CDR2: MNHEY, SVGAGI. CDR3 nucleotide sequence: TGTGCCAGCAGATCCTTCGCCGGGGAGCTGTTTTTT. Protein: CASRSFAGELFF.

This chain connects TRBV11-2 to TRBJ2-1, with D possibly TRBD2 on 6 matching bases. The CDR3 extends over 15 amino acids. The germline CDR1 and CDR2 sequences are SGHAT and FQNNGV. V lost 0 bases, J lost 7 bases, and 13 bases lay in between. Here the CDR3 DNA reads TGTGCCAGCAGCTTAGACGGGACTCCCGGAAATGAGCAGTTCTTC. Amino acid sequence: CASSLDGTPGNEQFF.

V and J are TRBV28 and TRBJ1-2; 10 bases fit TRBD1. CDR3 length: 14 residues. V lost 5 bases to trimming and J lost 6 bases; unmatched junction nucleotides: 6. CDR1 and CDR2 from the germline V gene are MDHEN and SYDVKM. CDR3 residues: CASSGGQGDNGYTF. The CDR3 DNA is TGTGCCAGCAGTGGTGGACAGGGGGATAATGGCTACACCTTC.

This clone was counted only a few times. V gene TRBV14 combines with J gene TRBJ2-7; 8 positions match TRBD1. J gave up 6 bases and V 1 base, and 8 bases lay outside the gene matches. From germline, CDR1 is SGHDN and CDR2 FVKESK. The CDR3 covers 15 residues. CDR3 sequence reads: CASSQGGRGQGEQYF. The CDR3 DNA follows: TGTGCCAGCAGCCAAGGGGGCAGGGGGCAAGGCGAGCAGTACTTC.

This clone was observed a few times. V usage is TRBV7-9 and J usage is TRBJ1-1; a possible D gene is TRBD1 (6 bases). V dropped 5 bases and J dropped 0 bases, with 10 bases sitting between them. This CDR3 is 14 amino acids long. Germline V lookup: CDR1 SEHNR, CDR2 FQNEAQ (reference sequence). The CDR3 protein is CASSQGQLNTEAFF. The DNA of the CDR3 is TGTGCCAGCAGCCAAGGACAGTTGAACACTGAAGCTTTCTTT.

Turning to this clone: Other DNA sequences in the same sample also yield this CDR3. The gene calls are TRBV6-5 and TRBJ2-7; possible D gene TRBD1, 6 bases. Germline-derived CDR1 and CDR2 are MNHEY and SVGAGI. Trimming pared 2 bases from V and 4 bases from J, leaving 9 bases between. The CDR3 loop spans 13 amino acids. The CDR3 DNA is TGTGCCAGCAGTTACACAGACAGGTACGAGCAGTACTTC. Protein: CASSYTDRYEQYF.

This clone was seen more than once but under ten times. The rearrangement uses TRBV5-4 and TRBJ2-1; 7 bases are a match to TRBD1. V shed 0 bases and J 7 bases; nucleotides not matched to a gene: 7. CDR1 and CDR2 from the germline V gene are SGHNT and YYREEE (reference sequence). The CDR3 sequence is 15 residues long. The CDR3 is CASSLGPGGTNEQFF. The DNA of the CDR3 is TGTGCCAGCAGCTTGGGCCCAGGGGGAACGAATGAGCAGTTCTTC. Supplemented by reference TRBV5-4 and TRBJ2-1, the full variable domain reads ETGVTQSPTHLIKTRGQQVTLRCSSQSGHNTVSWYQQALGQGPQFIFQYYREEENGRGNFPPRFSGLQFPNYSSELNVNALELDDSALYLCASSLGPGGTNEQFFGPGTRLTVL.

This clone was seen only a few times. The CDR3 DNA follows: TGTGCCAGCAGCCCTCTCAAGGGGCTAGCGGGGAACACCGGGGAGCTGTTTTTT. It codes for CASSPLKGLAGNTGELFF. The chain uses TRBV9 and TRBJ2-2, with 8 bases aligning to TRBD2. With 4 bases clipped from V and 1 base from J, the junction kept 12 bases outside the gene matches. The V gene's germline CDR1 is SGDLS and CDR2 YYNGEE. The CDR3 has 18 residues.

This clone came up a few times. The chain joins TRBV12-5 to TRBJ1-3, with D possibly being TRBD1 (5 bases). V was pared by 0 bases and J by 3 bases, with 18 bases between. The CDR3 runs to 18 residues. The germline gives CDR1 LGHNT, CDR2 FRNRAP. The CDR3 protein is CASGLVVSSGVGGNTIYF. Written as DNA, the CDR3 is TGTGCTAGTGGTTTGGTAGTGTCATCGGGGGTCGGTGGAAACACCATATATTTT.

This chain links TRBV28 with TRBJ1-5; D gene ambiguous. Looked up from germline, CDR1 is MDHEN and CDR2 is SYDVKM. This CDR3 contains 14 residues. Trimming shortened V by 5 bases and J by 7 bases, and 15 bases separated the two germline ends. CDR3 nucleotides: TGTGCCAGCAGTCCCTCGGGGTTGGGACAGCCCCAGCATTTT. Translating it yields CASSPSGLGQPQHF.

The V call is TRBV19, the J call TRBJ1-4; possible D gene TRBD1, 5 bases. The V end lost 3 bases, the J end lost 8 bases, and 13 bases lay between the germline ends. Germline V gene sequence: CDR1 LNHDA, CDR2 SQIVND (reference sequence). CDR3 length: 14 residues. As DNA, the CDR3 is TGTGCCAGTAGTATCGGTGGGGCAGGGGAAAAACTGTTTTTT. Amino acids: CASSIGGAGEKLFF.